This TCR beta chain came from a study of blood T cell repertoires in COVID-19. For the study at large: Researchers got acute and convalescent COVID-19 samples from the United States, Italy and Spain. PBMCs, B-cell-depleted T cells, or T cells were the source of the cDNA or gDNA that made up the material.

Some clones are missing from TCRdb's copy, which holds only in-frame ones; the method was immunoSEQ multiplex PCR. The table records 180,000 or so clones, about 85% of them present only once. Germline V gene data show CDR1 as SGDLS and CDR2 as YYNGEE. The V and J ends lost 3 bases and 0 bases, in that order; junction bases with no gene match: 9. The CDR3 is 18 residues long. The origin of this receptor is a woman at least 80 years old with acute or convalescent COVID-19. The chain joins TRBV9 to TRBJ1-6; 7 nucleotides agree with TRBD1. The sample comprised peripheral blood. The CDR3 is CASSDTGQRSSYNSPLHF. In nucleotides, the CDR3 is TGTGCCAGCAGCGATACGGGACAGCGGAGCTCCTATAATTCACCCCTCCACTTT. The whole variable domain, remainder taken from reference TRBV9 and TRBJ1-6, is DSGVTQTPKHLITATGQRVTLRCSPRSGDLSVYWYQQSLDQGLQFLIQYYNGEERAKGNILERFSAQQFPDLHSELNLSSLELGDSALYFCASSDTGQRSSYNSPLHFGNGTRLTVT.